A single sample is the source of the 29 T cell receptor beta chains below, sequenced in a study of read filtering for tumor transcriptome and immune sequencing. From 350 to 500 ng of RNA, a library with molecular barcoded alpha/delta and beta/gamma adaptors was made. TCRdb called the reads again in MiXCR, with one record for every CDR3 protein. This sample yields around 130,000 distinct CDR3 sequences, of which 10% to 15% are seen a single time; 9.5% to 11% belongs to the top ten. The specimen was a population of CD138-negative cells sorted from bone marrow. The receptors originated from a donor at least 40 years old with multiple myeloma.

Remarks on this clonotype: The junction departs from the called germline gene at one end, perhaps through a read error. The genes are TRBV6-6 and TRBJ2-5; D gene uncertain. Germline CDR1 is MNHNY and CDR2 is SVGAGI (reference sequence). This CDR3 region has 14 residues. CDR3 in amino acids: CASSYGSDQETQHF. In DNA form, the CDR3 reads TGTGCTAGCAGTTACGGGTCGGATCAAGAGACCCAGCACTTC.

This clonotype was observed at least ten times. This chain links TRBV29-1 with TRBJ2-5, with D perhaps TRBD1 or TRBD2 (5 bases each). V lost 7 bases and J lost 0, with 15 bases in between. CDR1 and CDR2 (germline): SQVTM, ANQGSEA. The CDR3 contains 14 residues. Written as DNA, the CDR3 is TGCAGCGCGTCCCGGGACGGGAACCAAGAGACCCAGTACTTC. The encoded protein is CSASRDGNQETQYF.

This clonotype was counted at least ten times. The chain is built from TRBV5-1 and TRBJ2-2; 9 positions agree with TRBD2. Germline V gives CDR1 SGHRS, CDR2 YFSETQ. J was trimmed by 0 bases and V by 0 bases; bases with no gene match: 3. CDR3 size: 17 residues. CDR3 sequence reads: CASSLDLAGTNTGELFF. CDR3 bases: TGCGCCAGCAGCTTGGATCTAGCGGGGACGAACACCGGGGAGCTGTTTTTT.

At least ten counts were recorded for this clonotype. The chain combines TRBV6-5 with TRBJ1-5, with 7 positions matching TRBD1. V shed 10 bases, J shed 4 bases, and the junction held 7 bases outside the gene matches. The CDR3 is 13 amino acids. Germline V gene data show CDR1 as MNHEY and CDR2 as SVGAGI. The CDR3 region is CATRDRTNQPQHF. The CDR3 DNA is TGTGCCACCCGGGACAGAACTAATCAGCCCCAGCATTTT.

This clonotype was seen repeatedly, ten times or more. The V gene is TRBV20-1, the J gene TRBJ1-5, with unresolved D. Per the germline V gene, CDR1 is DFQATT and CDR2 is SNEGSKA (reference sequence). The CDR3 length is 12 residues. The germline V and J ends were trimmed by 6 bases and 2 bases, with 8 bases remaining between them. The DNA for the CDR3 is TGCAGTGCAGAAAGGGGCAATCAGCCCCAGCATTTT. Protein product: CSAERGNQPQHF.

This clonotype was recorded at least ten times. The chain uses TRBV6-2 or TRBV6-3 and TRBJ2-2, with 7 bases aligning to TRBD2. Germline V lookup: CDR1 MNHEY, CDR2 SVGEGT. This CDR3 comprises 12 residues. As DNA, the CDR3 is TGTGCGGGCCGGGGGGACGCCGGGGAGCTGTTTTTT. It specifies CAGRGDAGELFF.

The sample holds a few counts of this clonotype. Given a much more abundant clone one base away, this may be a read error. The chain employs TRBV7-3 and TRBJ2-2; D remains ambiguous. The CDR3 loop spans 14 amino acids. Germline CDR1 is SGHTA and CDR2 is FQGTGA. The CDR3 DNA reads TGTGCCAGCAGCCTGGCCCGAAACATCGGGGAGCTGTTTTTT. This translates into CASSLARNIGELFF.

This clonotype was counted many times. The chain has TRBV5-1 and TRBJ2-2, with D perhaps given as TRBD1 or TRBD2 (6 bases each). CDR3 length equals 17 residues. Germline V gene data show CDR1 as SGHRS and CDR2 as YFSETQ. V was clipped by 6 bases and J by 5 bases, with 23 bases between them. CDR3 nucleotide sequence: TGCGCCAGCAAAACCCCAAGGACCGGGGGCCAGACCGGGGAGCTGTTTTTT. Encoded protein: CASKTPRTGGQTGELFF.

This clonotype was seen repeatedly, ten times or more. The chain employs TRBV28 and TRBJ2-7, with TRBD1 identical over 7 bases. The J segment lost 5 bases and the V segment lost 7 bases, leaving 11 bases of the junction unmatched. The CDR3 extends over 14 amino acids. CDR1 is MDHEN and CDR2 is SYDVKM in the germline V gene. The CDR3 loop is CASKRRQGRNEQYF. CDR3 coding DNA: TGTGCCAGCAAGCGCCGACAGGGTAGAAACGAGCAGTACTTC. The variable domain in full, completed from reference TRBV28 and TRBJ2-7, reads DVKVTQSSRYLVKRTGEKVFLECVQDMDHENMFWYRQDPGLGLRLIYFSYDVKMKEKGDIPEGYSVSREKKERFSLILESASTNQTSMYLCASKRRQGRNEQYFGPGTRLTVT.

This clonotype was recorded at least ten times. J is TRBJ2-1 and V is TRBV20-1, with 11 bases identical to TRBD2. The length of the CDR3 is 14 residues. Per germline, CDR1 DFQATT and CDR2 SNEGSKA (reference sequence). J gave up 4 bases and V 4 bases, and 3 bases lay outside the gene matches. This CDR3 is CSANLAGGYNEQFF. The DNA for the CDR3 is TGCAGTGCTAACCTAGCGGGAGGTTACAATGAGCAGTTCTTC.

Notes on this clonotype: This may arise from a read error, as a much more abundant clone is one base away. V usage is TRBV28 and J usage is TRBJ2-1, with 7 bases fitting TRBD2. With 6 bases clipped from V and 6 bases from J, the junction kept 14 bases outside the gene matches. CDR3 length: 16 amino acids. Germline CDR1 is MDHEN and CDR2 is SYDVKM. CDR3 residues: CASRGATCGRSNEQFF. As DNA, the CDR3 is TGTGCCAGCAGAGGGGCTACTTGCGGGAGAAGCAATGAGCAGTTCTTC.

Of note for this clonotype: This may be a read error: a much more frequent sequence differs by one nucleotide. The chain joins TRBV20-1 to TRBJ2-7; 8 nucleotides line up with TRBD2. The germline V gene has CDR1 DFQATT and CDR2 SNEGSKA (reference sequence). This CDR3 region has 14 residues. In DNA, the CDR3 is TGCAGTCCGAGCGGGGGTAGGTCCTGGGAGGAGCTGTACTTC. Its translation is CSPSGGRSWEELYF.

This clonotype was counted ten times or more. V and J are TRBV7-2 and TRBJ2-1, with TRBD2 matching 9 bases. Germline loops: CDR1 SGHTA, CDR2 FQGNSA. Germline trimming cut 8 bases from V and 7 bases from J; bases unmatched to any gene: 9. The CDR3 consists of 14 residues. This CDR3 reads CASAGGPWGNEQFF. CDR3 in DNA: TGTGCCAGCGCGGGAGGGCCATGGGGTAATGAGCAGTTCTTC.

A word on this clonotype: A read error is possible here, since a much larger clone lies one base away. The V gene is TRBV7-9, the J gene TRBJ1-5; no firm D call. CDR3 length equals 16 residues. Germline V gives CDR1 SEHNR, CDR2 FQNEAQ (reference sequence). CDR3 sequence: CASSLVISGSNKPQHF. The CDR3 bases are TGTGCCAGCAGCTTAGTTATTTCGGGCAGCAATAAGCCCCAGCATTTT.

At least ten counts were recorded for this clonotype. The chain uses TRBV18 and TRBJ2-5, with a weak D call TRBD2 (6 bases). Trimming cost V 0 bases and J 6 bases, with 14 bases left between them. In germline, CDR1 is KGHSH, CDR2 LQKENI. The CDR3 contains 15 residues. CDR3 loop: CASSPPEGPAKTQYF. CDR3 DNA: TGTGCCAGCTCACCACCGGAGGGGCCTGCTAAGACCCAGTACTTC.

In this sample, this clonotype turned up many times. The V gene is TRBV20-1, the J gene TRBJ1-1; D not certain. There are 13 residues in the CDR3. Per the germline V gene, CDR1 is DFQATT and CDR2 is SNEGSKA (reference sequence). V dropped 5 bases and J dropped 7 bases, with 17 bases sitting between them. The CDR3 spells CSAQFPGVGEAFF. DNA of the CDR3: TGCAGTGCTCAATTCCCCGGAGTGGGTGAAGCTTTCTTT.

This clonotype has ten or more counts. The chain couples TRBV10-3 to TRBJ2-1, with a tentative D call TRBD1 (5 bases). Germline lookup yields CDR1 ENHRY and CDR2 SYGVKD. This CDR3 region has 14 residues. Trimming removed 0 bases at V and 7 bases at J, with 10 bases between. The DNA of the CDR3 is TGTGCCATCAGTGAGTCCAGGGCGAGGAATGAGCAGTTCTTC. This codes for CAISESRARNEQFF.

Ten or more counts support this clonotype. The chain recombines TRBV21-1 with TRBJ2-1; the table's D call, TRBD2, has no DNA check behind it. TRBV21-1 is listed as a pseudogene. The CDR3 length is 19 residues. CDR3 region: CASSKEDLAGGISYNEQFF. CDR3 coding DNA: TGTGCCAGCAGCAAAGAGGATCTAGCGGGAGGTATATCCTACAATGAGCAGTTCTTC.

There are many counts of this clonotype. This chain's CDR3 is CASSQEGQEYNEQFF. CDR3 coding DNA: TGTGCCAGCAGCCAAGAGGGACAAGAATACAATGAGCAGTTCTTC. The chain carries TRBV4-2 and TRBJ2-1; weak D call: TRBD1 (6 bases). The germline V and J ends were trimmed by 0 bases and 4 bases, with 10 bases remaining between them. This CDR3 is built from 15 residues. CDR1 LGHNA and CDR2 YNFKEQ come from the germline V gene.

This clonotype showed up many times. The gene calls are TRBV20-1 and TRBJ2-7, with 12 nucleotides matching TRBD2. The germline V gene encodes CDR1 DFQATT and CDR2 SNEGSKA (reference sequence). The CDR3 runs to 15 residues. Trimming cost V 0 bases and J 2 bases; bases outside gene matches: 2. CDR3: CSAREGLAGTYEQYF. The CDR3 region has the DNA TGCAGTGCTAGAGAAGGACTAGCGGGAACCTACGAGCAGTACTTC.

Ten or more counts support this clonotype. The chain employs TRBV20-1 and TRBJ2-3; 7 bases agree with TRBD1. The CDR3 contains 17 residues. From germline, CDR1 is DFQATT and CDR2 SNEGSKA (reference sequence). The V and J ends lost 1 base and 7 bases, in that order; junction bases with no gene match: 17. In DNA form, the CDR3 reads TGCAGTGCTAGAGCCAACCCTTCTCGACAGGGCACGCATACGCAGTATTTT. Translation gives CSARANPSRQGTHTQYF.

The chain has TRBV9 and TRBJ1-2; D is ambiguous. The V end lost 0 bases, the J end lost 0 bases, and 9 bases lay between the germline ends. Per the germline V gene, CDR1 is SGDLS and CDR2 is YYNGEE. The CDR3 spans 15 residues. The CDR3 here is CASSVDTVANYGYTF. For the CDR3, the DNA is TGTGCCAGCAGCGTAGACACGGTAGCTAACTATGGCTACACCTTC.

This clonotype was detected many times. The rearrangement joins TRBV19 to TRBJ1-4, with 7 bases matching TRBD1. CDR1 LNHDA and CDR2 SQIVND come from the germline V gene (reference sequence). This CDR3 contains 15 residues. With V trimmed by 7 bases and J by 10 bases, 15 bases remained unmatched. The CDR3, as DNA: TGTGCCAGTAATGACGCGGGGGCAGGGGGAGGAAAACTGTTTTTT. Encoded protein: CASNDAGAGGGKLFF. The full variable domain, completed using reference TRBV19 and TRBJ1-4, is DGGITQSPKYLFRKEGQNVTLSCEQNLNHDAMYWYRQDPGQGLRLIYYSQIVNDFQKGDIAEGYSVSREKKESFPLTVTSAQKNPTAFYLCASNDAGAGGGKLFFGSGTQLSVL.

This clonotype has a count of ten or more. V usage is TRBV28 and J usage is TRBJ2-1; 10 nucleotides line up with TRBD2. CDR1 and CDR2 (germline): MDHEN, SYDVKM. The CDR3 sequence is 15 residues long. V was pared by 3 bases and J by 2 bases, with 1 base of the junction left unmatched. Written as DNA, the CDR3 is TGTGCCAGCAGTTTTCTAGCGGGAGCCTACAATGAGCAGTTCTTC. This codes for CASSFLAGAYNEQFF.

Concerning this clonotype: A single base separates this from a much larger clone, so it may be a read error. The conserved closing phenylalanine or tryptophan is absent in this CDR3, likely reflecting a read error. This chain links TRBV6-2 or TRBV6-3 with TRBJ1-1; 8 nucleotides align to TRBD1. CDR1 and CDR2 from the germline V gene are MNHEY and SVGEGT. The CDR3 is made up of 13 amino acids. V lost 8 bases and J lost 5; bases outside the gene matches: 7. The CDR3 DNA reads as TGTGCCAGCGGCAAGGACAGGGTAACTGAAGCTTTCCTT. Translating gives CASGKDRVTEAFL.

This clonotype was seen at least ten times. The chain links TRBV28 to TRBJ2-7; 8 bases are a match to TRBD1. After removal of 2 bases from V and 2 bases from J, the junction contained 11 bases not matched to a gene. In germline, CDR1 is MDHEN, CDR2 SYDVKM. There are 17 residues in the CDR3. DNA for the CDR3: TGTGCCAGCAGTTTAGCCGCGGGTGCAGGGGGCCCCTACGAGCAGTACTTC. Protein sequence: CASSLAAGAGGPYEQYF.

In this sample, this clonotype turned up many times. The chain is built from TRBV10-3 and TRBJ1-2, with D hard to call. Germline V gives CDR1 ENHRY, CDR2 SYGVKD. This CDR3 has 13 residues. With 10 bases removed from V and 6 bases from J, the gap between germline ends came to 18 bases. For the CDR3, the DNA is TGTGCCACCACCCAACCGGGGTCCAATGGCTACACCTTC. It encodes CATTQPGSNGYTF.

This clonotype showed up just a few times. The conserved phenylalanine or tryptophan normally closing the CDR3 is absent here, so this likely arose from a read error. The rearrangement joins TRBV11-3 to TRBJ2-7, with 7 bases matching TRBD2. CDR3 size: 14 residues. Germline assignment: CDR1 SGHNT and CDR2 YENEEA. Trimming removed 6 bases from V and 5 bases from J; junction bases left unmatched: 10. CDR3 in amino acids: CASSRGEGHDEQYL. In nucleotides, the CDR3 is TGTGCCAGCAGTCGGGGGGAGGGCCACGACGAGCAGTACCTC.

This clonotype was observed at least ten times. The V call is TRBV6-5, the J call TRBJ1-1; a weak D match, TRBD1 (5 bases). The CDR3 is 15 residues long. Between the trimmed V and J ends, which lost 5 bases and 1 base, there was a span of 14 bases. Germline CDR1 is MNHEY and CDR2 is SVGAGI. The CDR3 region is CASSEGGARNTEAFF. CDR3 DNA sequence: TGTGCCAGCAGTGAGGGCGGGGCAAGGAACACTGAAGCTTTCTTT.